One sample yielded the 23 T cell receptor beta chains listed below, sequenced in a study of T cells in Graves' hyperthyroidism and ophthalmopathy. There were TCR beta CDR3 regions amplified from RNA transcripts. HTBI primers were the set used in a first-round RT-PCR of the TCR CDR3. TCRdb called the multiplex PCR reads again in MiXCR, with one record for every CDR3 protein. The repertoire includes 550,000 to 700,000 distinct CDR3 sequences, roughly 15% of them detected once, and approximately 4.3% sits in the top ten. Sequenced sample: blood. Receptors were obtained from a woman aged 35 to 49 with Graves' ophthalmopathy.

The rearrangement joins TRBV10-3 to TRBJ2-5, with D uncertain. V lost 2 bases to trimming and J lost 1 base, with 8 bases between them. Per the germline V gene, CDR1 is ENHRY and CDR2 is SYGVKD. CDR3 length: 14 amino acids. The CDR3 reads CAISEPGIQETQYF. The CDR3 bases are TGTGCCATCAGTGAGCCAGGAATCCAAGAGACCCAGTACTTC.

This clonotype was detected a few times. The chain uses TRBV12-3 or TRBV12-4 and TRBJ1-2; TRBD1 aligns across 7 bases. V trimming: 4 bases; J trimming: 3 bases; junction bases outside the gene matches: 8. This CDR3 is 15 amino acids long. The CDR3 DNA reads as TGTGCCAGCAGTTCCTCTTTGGGACAGCACTATGGCTACACCTTC. Amino acids: CASSSSLGQHYGYTF.

This clonotype was seen many times. An end of the junction differs from the germline gene, which may be a read error. The chain combines TRBV28 with TRBJ2-5, with 14 bases identical to TRBD2. CDR1 MDHEN and CDR2 SYDVKM come from the germline V gene. The CDR3 runs 19 residues. CDR3 sequence: CASTPGLAGGVVAEETLYF. DNA of the CDR3: TGTGCCAGCACCCCCGGACTAGCGGGAGGTGTCGTGGCCGAAGAGACCCTGTACTTC.

This clonotype was recorded many times. The chain links TRBV27 to TRBJ1-2; possibly TRBD1 for D (5 bases). Germline V CDR1 and CDR2: MNHEY, SMNVEV (reference sequence). Trimming cost V 0 bases and J 4 bases, with 12 bases left between them. The CDR3 is made up of 15 amino acids. CDR3 nucleotide sequence: TGTGCCAGCAGTTTATCGTTCGGGGCGACCTATGGCTACACCTTC. It specifies CASSLSFGATYGYTF.

This clonotype has a count of ten or more. This sequence joins TRBV4-2 and TRBJ1-1, with TRBD1 as a possible D gene (6 bases). V was clipped by 1 base and J by 0 bases, with 9 bases between them. CDR1 is LGHNA, CDR2 YNFKEQ, per germline. The CDR3 contains 15 residues. The CDR3 DNA sequence: TGTGCCAGCAGCCAAGTGGGGGGGCTGAACACTGAAGCTTTCTTT. Protein product: CASSQVGGLNTEAFF.

The DNA for the CDR3 is TGTGCCAGCAGCTTAGCCCCCCCTACAGGAATCTCCTACGAGCAGTACTTC. Translation gives CASSLAPPTGISYEQYF. The V call is TRBV11-1, the J call TRBJ2-7, with D perhaps TRBD1 (5 bases). The germline V and J ends were trimmed by 0 bases and 0 bases, with 15 bases remaining between them. Germline-derived CDR1 and CDR2 are SGHAT and FQDESV (reference sequence). CDR3 size: 17 residues.

The sample holds many counts of this clonotype. V is TRBV7-9 and J is TRBJ2-7; D assignment may be TRBD1 or TRBD2 (5 bases each). Germline V lookup: CDR1 SEHNR, CDR2 FQNEAQ (reference sequence). The CDR3 is made up of 15 amino acids. Trimming pared 5 bases from V and 0 bases from J, leaving 14 bases between. The CDR3 is CASSPPGRNSYEQYF. The DNA of the CDR3 is TGTGCCAGCAGCCCCCCGGGACGGAACTCCTACGAGCAGTACTTC.

This clonotype was seen at least ten times. An end of the junction differs from the germline gene, which may be a read error. J is TRBJ2-7 and V is TRBV11-2, with unresolved D. CDR1 and CDR2 (germline): SGHAT, FQNNGV. The CDR3 has 14 residues. This chain's CDR3 is CASSFSGNSHEQYF. CDR3 nucleotide sequence: TGTGCCAGCAGCTTCAGTGGAAACTCCCACGAGCAGTACTTC.

This clonotype has a handful of counts. J is TRBJ2-5 and V is TRBV6-5; possibly TRBD1 or TRBD2 for D (5 bases each). The CDR3 covers 14 residues. V gave up 7 bases and J gave up 2 bases, with 14 bases separating them. Germline CDR1 reads MNHEY; CDR2 reads SVGAGI. CDR3 in amino acids: CASTSGPGQETQYF. CDR3 nucleotide sequence: TGTGCCAGCACTTCGGGACCTGGGCAAGAGACCCAGTACTTC.

This clonotype has a count of ten or more. This chain connects TRBV6-5 to TRBJ1-3, with D tentatively TRBD1 (6 bases). The CDR3 is 14 residues long. V lost 8 bases and J lost 6, with 17 bases in between. Germline CDR1 reads MNHEY; CDR2 reads SVGAGI. The CDR3 sequence: CASRRSGEENTIYF. DNA for the CDR3: TGTGCCAGCCGGAGGTCAGGGGAGGAAAACACCATATATTTT.

This clonotype was counted between two and nine times. The chain recombines TRBV27 with TRBJ2-7, with TRBD2 identical over 7 bases. The CDR3 is 14 amino acids. The J segment lost 9 bases and the V segment lost 6 bases, leaving 14 bases of the junction unmatched. Germline CDR1 and CDR2: MNHEY and SMNVEV (reference sequence). DNA of the CDR3: TGTGCCAGCAGCGAATTAAAAAGCGGGAAGGTGCAGTACTTC. Its translation: CASSELKSGKVQYF.

This clonotype was recorded many times. CDR3 nucleotides: TGTGCTAGTGGTTTGCCTGGCGGGACTGAAGCTTTCTTT. This encodes CASGLPGGTEAFF. The chain employs TRBV12-5 and TRBJ1-1, with D unresolved. V was cut by 2 bases and J by 5 bases, with 9 bases left in between. Per germline, CDR1 LGHNT and CDR2 FRNRAP. CDR3 length: 13 amino acids.

This clonotype was detected once. V usage is TRBV2 and J usage is TRBJ2-5; a possible D gene is TRBD1 (6 bases). Germline V gene sequence: CDR1 SNHLY, CDR2 FYNNEI. The CDR3 runs to 14 residues. V was clipped by 8 bases and J by 2 bases, with 15 bases between them. Here the CDR3 DNA reads TGTGCCAGCGATTCCCGGACAGAACAAGAGACCCAGTACTTC. This gives the protein CASDSRTEQETQYF.

The chain carries TRBV12-3 or TRBV12-4 and TRBJ1-1; 8 nucleotides align to TRBD1. The CDR3 is made up of 15 amino acids. V gave up 7 bases and J gave up 0 bases; unmatched junction bases: 7. CDR3 in amino acids: CASIEDRAMNTEAFF. CDR3 bases: TGTGCCAGCATCGAGGACAGGGCTATGAACACTGAAGCTTTCTTT.

The chain combines TRBV20-1 with TRBJ2-7; possible D gene TRBD2, 6 bases. CDR1 DFQATT and CDR2 SNEGSKA come from the germline V gene (reference sequence). V shed 4 bases and J shed 0 bases, with 10 bases lying between them. The CDR3 is made up of 13 amino acids. The CDR3 nucleotides read TGCAGTGCTAAGTACGGGGGCTCCTACGAGCAGTACTTC. This gives the protein CSAKYGGSYEQYF.

The rearrangement joins TRBV20-1 to TRBJ2-7; maybe TRBD1 (5 bases). Germline CDR1 reads DFQATT; CDR2 reads SNEGSKA (reference sequence). This CDR3 spans 12 amino acids. The ends were cut back, 3 bases at V and 3 bases at J, with 9 bases in the middle. The CDR3 DNA is TGCAGTGCTAGGGGGCAGATCTACGAGCAGTACTTC. It codes for CSARGQIYEQYF.

At least ten counts were recorded for this clonotype. This sequence joins TRBV28 and TRBJ2-7, with D perhaps matching TRBD2 (5 bases). The germline V gene encodes CDR1 MDHEN and CDR2 SYDVKM. The germline V and J ends were trimmed by 4 bases and 5 bases, with 15 bases remaining between them. The CDR3 contains 14 residues. The CDR3 nucleotides are TGTGCCAGCAGTTCCCGGGTGAGGGTTGACGAGCAGTACTTC. The encoded protein is CASSSRVRVDEQYF.

This rearrangement joins TRBV20-1 to TRBJ2-7, with 14 bases fitting TRBD2. Germline V lookup: CDR1 DFQATT, CDR2 SNEGSKA (reference sequence). This CDR3 spans 19 amino acids. V lost 4 bases to trimming and J lost 6 bases; unmatched junction nucleotides: 20. The CDR3 nucleotides read TGCAGTGCTACCTCCGCCCCCGGGACTAGCGGGAGTCATTCTCTCGAGCAGTACTTC. Translation gives CSATSAPGTSGSHSLEQYF.

This clonotype was observed at least ten times. The CDR3 DNA reads as TGTGCCAGCAGTTACTCGGAGGGCTACGAGCAGTACTTC. Its translation is CASSYSEGYEQYF. The V gene is TRBV6-5, the J gene TRBJ2-7; D is possibly TRBD2 (6 bases). This CDR3 has 13 residues. Germline-derived CDR1 and CDR2 are MNHEY and SVGAGI. V lost 0 bases and J lost 3, with 6 bases in between.

This clonotype was detected a few times. This CDR3 is CASSQDFNSGINTGELFF. As DNA, the CDR3 is TGCGCCAGCAGCCAAGATTTTAATAGCGGGATTAACACCGGGGAGCTGTTTTTT. The chain recombines TRBV4-1 with TRBJ2-2; 8 bases match TRBD2. Germline V gene data show CDR1 as MGHRA and CDR2 as YSYEKL. V gave up 0 bases and J gave up 2 bases; unmatched junction bases: 8. The CDR3 runs to 18 residues.

Ten or more counts support this clonotype. J is TRBJ2-5 and V is TRBV28, with D tentatively TRBD2 (7 bases). This CDR3 has 14 amino acids. The V gene lost 3 bases and the J gene lost 4 bases, with 12 bases spanning the gap. Per germline, CDR1 MDHEN and CDR2 SYDVKM. The CDR3: CASSFRGAVETQYF. The CDR3 coding sequence is TGTGCCAGCAGTTTTCGGGGGGCAGTAGAGACCCAGTACTTC.

This clonotype was seen many times. The chain recombines TRBV12-3 or TRBV12-4 with TRBJ2-7; 10 bases match TRBD1. The ends lost 4 bases at V and 6 bases at J; junction bases unmatched: 6. This CDR3 has 14 amino acids. The CDR3 DNA follows: TGTGCCAGCAGTTCCGGGACAGGGGACTTCGAGCAGTACTTC. Translated, it gives CASSSGTGDFEQYF.

The chain uses TRBV20-1 and TRBJ1-5; no clear D. V lost 3 bases and J 5 bases, leaving 14 bases between the germline ends. The CDR3 loop spans 14 amino acids. Germline CDR1 reads DFQATT; CDR2 reads SNEGSKA (reference sequence). The CDR3 loop is CSASGQAPDQPQHF. Written as DNA, the CDR3 is TGCAGTGCTAGTGGTCAGGCCCCCGATCAGCCCCAGCATTTT.